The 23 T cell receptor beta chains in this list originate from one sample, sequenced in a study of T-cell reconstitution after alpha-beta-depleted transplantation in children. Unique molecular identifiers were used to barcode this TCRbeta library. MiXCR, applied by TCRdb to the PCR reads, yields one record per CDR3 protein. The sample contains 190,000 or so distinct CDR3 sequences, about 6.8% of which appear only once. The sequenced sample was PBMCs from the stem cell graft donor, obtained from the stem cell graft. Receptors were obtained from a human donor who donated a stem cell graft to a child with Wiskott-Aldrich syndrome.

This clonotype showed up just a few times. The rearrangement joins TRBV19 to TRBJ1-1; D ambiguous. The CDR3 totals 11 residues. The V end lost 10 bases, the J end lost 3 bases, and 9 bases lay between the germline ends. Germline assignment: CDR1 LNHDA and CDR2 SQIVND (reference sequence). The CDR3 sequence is CATEGHTEAFF. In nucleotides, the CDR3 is TGTGCCACTGAAGGACACACTGAAGCTTTCTTT. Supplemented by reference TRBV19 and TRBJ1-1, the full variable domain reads DGGITQSPKYLFRKEGQNVTLSCEQNLNHDAMYWYRQDPGQGLRLIYYSQIVNDFQKGDIAEGYSVSREKKESFPLTVTSAQKNPTAFYLCATEGHTEAFFGQGTRLTVV.

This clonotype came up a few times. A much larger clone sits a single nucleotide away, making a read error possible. CDR3 residues: CASSLPGNYGYTF. CDR3 bases: TGTGCCAGCAGCTTACCGGGGAACTATGGCTACACCTTC. The genes are TRBV7-9 and TRBJ1-2; no clear D gene. The length of the CDR3 is 13 residues. V lost 2 bases to trimming and J lost 2 bases, with 6 bases between them. Germline assignment: CDR1 SEHNR and CDR2 FQNEAQ (reference sequence).

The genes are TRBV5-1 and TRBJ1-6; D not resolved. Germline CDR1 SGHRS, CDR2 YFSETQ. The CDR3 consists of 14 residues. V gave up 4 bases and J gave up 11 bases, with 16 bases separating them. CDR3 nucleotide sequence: TGCGCCAGCAGCGAAGCACCTCCGACGGCACCCCTCCACTTT. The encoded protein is CASSEAPPTAPLHF.

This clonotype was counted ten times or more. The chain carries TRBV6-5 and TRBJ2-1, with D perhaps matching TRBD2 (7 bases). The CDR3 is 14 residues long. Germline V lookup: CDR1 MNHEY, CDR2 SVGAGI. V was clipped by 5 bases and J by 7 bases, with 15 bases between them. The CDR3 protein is CASSRGGFGNEQFF. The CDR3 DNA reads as TGTGCCAGCAGTAGGGGGGGGTTCGGGAATGAGCAGTTCTTC.

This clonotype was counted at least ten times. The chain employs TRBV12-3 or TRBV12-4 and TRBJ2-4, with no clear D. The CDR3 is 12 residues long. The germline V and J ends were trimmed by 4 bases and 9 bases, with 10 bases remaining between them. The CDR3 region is CASSSRWAIQYF. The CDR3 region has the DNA TGTGCCAGCAGTTCAAGGTGGGCCATTCAGTACTTC.

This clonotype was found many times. Here the CDR3 reads CATSRGPETQYF. The CDR3 bases are TGTGCCACCAGCAGAGGTCCGGAGACCCAGTACTTC. This sequence joins TRBV15 and TRBJ2-5; no definite D call. The germline CDR1 and CDR2 sequences are LNHNV and YYDKDF (reference sequence). V was cut by 1 base and J by 5 bases, with 5 bases left in between. The CDR3 has 12 amino acids.

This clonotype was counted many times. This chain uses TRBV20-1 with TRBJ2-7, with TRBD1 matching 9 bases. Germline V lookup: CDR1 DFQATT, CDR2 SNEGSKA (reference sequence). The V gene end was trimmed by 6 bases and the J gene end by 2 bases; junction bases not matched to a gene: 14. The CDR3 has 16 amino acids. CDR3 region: CSADRGRYEVPYEQYF. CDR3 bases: TGCAGTGCGGACAGGGGAAGGTATGAGGTCCCCTACGAGCAGTACTTC.

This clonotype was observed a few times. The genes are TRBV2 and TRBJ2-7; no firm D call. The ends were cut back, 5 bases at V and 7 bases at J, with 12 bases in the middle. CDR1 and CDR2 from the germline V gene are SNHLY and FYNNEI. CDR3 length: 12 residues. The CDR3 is CASSQTLGEQYF. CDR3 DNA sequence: TGTGCCAGCAGTCAGACATTAGGAGAGCAGTACTTC.

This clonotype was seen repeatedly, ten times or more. The CDR3 region has the DNA TGTGCCAGCTCACCATACCGGGCCTCCACAGATACGCAGTATTTT. It translates to CASSPYRASTDTQYF. This chain uses TRBV18 with TRBJ2-3, with D hard to call. The CDR3 is 15 amino acids. The V gene lost 2 bases and the J gene lost 2 bases, with 11 bases spanning the gap. Germline loops: CDR1 KGHSH, CDR2 LQKENI.

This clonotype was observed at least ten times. CDR3 protein: CASTPGQITEAFF. As DNA, the CDR3 is TGTGCCAGCACCCCGGGACAGATTACTGAAGCTTTCTTT. The J gene is TRBJ1-1, the V gene TRBV28, with 7 bases that match TRBD1. This CDR3 contains 13 residues. The germline V gene encodes CDR1 MDHEN and CDR2 SYDVKM. After removal of 7 bases from V and 5 bases from J, the junction contained 7 bases not matched to a gene. Full variable domain (remainder filled in from reference TRBV28 and TRBJ1-1): DVKVTQSSRYLVKRTGEKVFLECVQDMDHENMFWYRQDPGLGLRLIYFSYDVKMKEKGDIPEGYSVSREKKERFSLILESASTNQTSMYLCASTPGQITEAFFGQGTRLTVV.

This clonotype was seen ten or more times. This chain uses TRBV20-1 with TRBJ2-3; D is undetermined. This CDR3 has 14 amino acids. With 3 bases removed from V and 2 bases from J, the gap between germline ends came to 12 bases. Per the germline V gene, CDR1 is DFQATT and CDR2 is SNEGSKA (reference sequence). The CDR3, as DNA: TGCAGTGCTAGTTCCAACTACCACACAGATACGCAGTATTTT. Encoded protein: CSASSNYHTDTQYF.

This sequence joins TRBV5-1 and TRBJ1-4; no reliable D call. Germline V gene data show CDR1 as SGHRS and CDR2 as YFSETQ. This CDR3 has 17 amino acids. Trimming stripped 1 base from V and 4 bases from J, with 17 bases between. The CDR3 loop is CASSLSLSAFDNEKLFF. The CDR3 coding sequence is TGCGCCAGCAGCTTGAGTCTGTCGGCCTTCGATAATGAAAAACTGTTTTTT. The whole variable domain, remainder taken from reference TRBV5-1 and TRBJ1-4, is KAGVTQTPRYLIKTRGQQVTLSCSPISGHRSVSWYQQTPGQGLQFLFEYFSETQRNKGNFPGRFSGRQFSNSRSEMNVSTLELGDSALYLCASSLSLSAFDNEKLFFGSGTQLSVL.

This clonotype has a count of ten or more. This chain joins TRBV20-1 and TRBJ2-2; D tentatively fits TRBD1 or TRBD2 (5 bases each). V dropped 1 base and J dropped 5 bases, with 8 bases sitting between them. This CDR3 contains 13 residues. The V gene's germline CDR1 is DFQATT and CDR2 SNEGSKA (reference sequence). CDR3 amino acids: CSARVGATGELFF. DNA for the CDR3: TGCAGTGCTAGAGTCGGGGCAACCGGGGAGCTGTTTTTT.

Written as DNA, the CDR3 is TGCGCCAGCAGCTGGCCTGGGGACGAGCAGTACTTC. Translation: CASSWPGDEQYF. The chain carries TRBV5-1 and TRBJ2-7; D ambiguous. CDR1 and CDR2 (germline): SGHRS, YFSETQ. V was shortened by 3 bases and J by 5 bases, with 9 bases between the two germline ends. The CDR3 loop spans 12 amino acids. The full variable domain, rest sourced from reference TRBV5-1 and TRBJ2-7, is KAGVTQTPRYLIKTRGQQVTLSCSPISGHRSVSWYQQTPGQGLQFLFEYFSETQRNKGNFPGRFSGRQFSNSRSEMNVSTLELGDSALYLCASSWPGDEQYFGPGTRLTVT.

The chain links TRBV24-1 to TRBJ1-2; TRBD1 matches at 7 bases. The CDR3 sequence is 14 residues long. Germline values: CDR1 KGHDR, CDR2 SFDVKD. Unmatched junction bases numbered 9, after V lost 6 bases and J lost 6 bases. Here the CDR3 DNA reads TGTGCCACCAGTCCCTCCGACAGGGTCGATGGCTACACCTTC. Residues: CATSPSDRVDGYTF.

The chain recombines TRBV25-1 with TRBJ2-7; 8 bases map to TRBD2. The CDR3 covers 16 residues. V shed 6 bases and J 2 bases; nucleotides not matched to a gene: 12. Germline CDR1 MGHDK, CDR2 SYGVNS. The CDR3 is CASSGGGGRGTYEQYF. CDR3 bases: TGTGCCAGCAGCGGGGGGGGGGGCCGTGGGACCTACGAGCAGTACTTC.

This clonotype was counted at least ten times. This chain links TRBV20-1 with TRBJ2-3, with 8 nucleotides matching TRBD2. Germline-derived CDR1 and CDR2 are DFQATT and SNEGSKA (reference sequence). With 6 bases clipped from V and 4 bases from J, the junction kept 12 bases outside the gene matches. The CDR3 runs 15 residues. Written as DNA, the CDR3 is TGCAGTGCCGAGAGAGATGCGGGAGGTTCAGATACGCAGTATTTT. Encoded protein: CSAERDAGGSDTQYF.

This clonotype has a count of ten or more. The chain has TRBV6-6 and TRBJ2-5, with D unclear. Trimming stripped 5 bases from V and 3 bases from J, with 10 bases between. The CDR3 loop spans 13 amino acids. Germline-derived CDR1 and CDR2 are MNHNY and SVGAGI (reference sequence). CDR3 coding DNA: TGTGCCAGCAGTCCCAGACTGAAAGAGACCCAGTACTTC. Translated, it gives CASSPRLKETQYF.

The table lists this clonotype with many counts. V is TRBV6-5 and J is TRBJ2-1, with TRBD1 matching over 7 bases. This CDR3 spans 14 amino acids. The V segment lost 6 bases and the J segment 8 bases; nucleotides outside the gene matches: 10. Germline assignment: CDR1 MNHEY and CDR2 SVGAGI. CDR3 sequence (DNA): TGTGCCAGCAGCTCCTATTGGGACAGCTATGAGCAGTTCTTC. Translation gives CASSSYWDSYEQFF.

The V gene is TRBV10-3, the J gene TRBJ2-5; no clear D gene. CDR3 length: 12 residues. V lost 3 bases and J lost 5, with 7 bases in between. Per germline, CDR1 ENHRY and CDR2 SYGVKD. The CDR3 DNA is TGTGCCATCAGTGACGACGGGGAGACCCAGTACTTC. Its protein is CAISDDGETQYF.

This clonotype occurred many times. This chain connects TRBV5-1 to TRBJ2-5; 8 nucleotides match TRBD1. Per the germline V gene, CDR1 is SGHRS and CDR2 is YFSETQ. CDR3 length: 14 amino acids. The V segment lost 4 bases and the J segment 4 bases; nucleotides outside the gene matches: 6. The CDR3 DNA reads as TGCGCCAGCAGCCCGGGACAGGAGCGAGAGACCCAGTACTTC. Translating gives CASSPGQERETQYF. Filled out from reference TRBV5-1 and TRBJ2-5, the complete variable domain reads KAGVTQTPRYLIKTRGQQVTLSCSPISGHRSVSWYQQTPGQGLQFLFEYFSETQRNKGNFPGRFSGRQFSNSRSEMNVSTLELGDSALYLCASSPGQERETQYFGPGTRLLVL.

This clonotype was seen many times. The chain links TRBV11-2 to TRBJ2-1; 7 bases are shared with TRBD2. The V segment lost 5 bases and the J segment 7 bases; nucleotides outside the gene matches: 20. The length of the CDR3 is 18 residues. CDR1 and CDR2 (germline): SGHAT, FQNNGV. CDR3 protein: CASSPPRGRVEIINEQFF. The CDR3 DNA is TGTGCCAGCAGCCCCCCCCGAGGGAGGGTCGAAATAATAAATGAGCAGTTCTTC.

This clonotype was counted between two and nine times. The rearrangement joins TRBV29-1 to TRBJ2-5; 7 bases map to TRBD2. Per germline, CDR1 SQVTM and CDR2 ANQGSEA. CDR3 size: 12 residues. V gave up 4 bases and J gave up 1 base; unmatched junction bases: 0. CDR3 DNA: TGCAGCGTTGGACTAGCCCAAGAGACCCAGTACTTC. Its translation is CSVGLAQETQYF.